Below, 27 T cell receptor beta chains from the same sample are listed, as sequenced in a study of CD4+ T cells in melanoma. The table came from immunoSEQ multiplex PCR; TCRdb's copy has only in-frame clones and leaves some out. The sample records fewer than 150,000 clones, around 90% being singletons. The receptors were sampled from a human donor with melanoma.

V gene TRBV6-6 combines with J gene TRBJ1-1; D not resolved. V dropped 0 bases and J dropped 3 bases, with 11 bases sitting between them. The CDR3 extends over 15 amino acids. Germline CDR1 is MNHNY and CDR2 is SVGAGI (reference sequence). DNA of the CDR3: TGTGCCAGCAGTTACTCGAGCCCGCGGGACACTGAAGCTTTCTTT. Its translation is CASSYSSPRDTEAFF.

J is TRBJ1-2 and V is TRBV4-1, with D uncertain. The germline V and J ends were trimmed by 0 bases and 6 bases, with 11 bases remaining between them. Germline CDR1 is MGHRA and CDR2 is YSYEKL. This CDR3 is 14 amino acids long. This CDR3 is CASSQDNGPDGYTF. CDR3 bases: TGCGCCAGCAGCCAAGATAATGGACCGGATGGCTACACCTTC.

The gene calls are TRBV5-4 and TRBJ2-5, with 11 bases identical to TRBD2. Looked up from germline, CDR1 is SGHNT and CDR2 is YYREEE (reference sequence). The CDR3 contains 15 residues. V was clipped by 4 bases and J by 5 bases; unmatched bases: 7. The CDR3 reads CASSNPSGGRETQYF. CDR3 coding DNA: TGTGCCAGCAGCAACCCTAGCGGGGGGCGGGAGACCCAGTACTTC. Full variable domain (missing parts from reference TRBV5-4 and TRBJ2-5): ETGVTQSPTHLIKTRGQQVTLRCSSQSGHNTVSWYQQALGQGPQFIFQYYREEENGRGNFPPRFSGLQFPNYSSELNVNALELDDSALYLCASSNPSGGRETQYFGPGTRLLVL.

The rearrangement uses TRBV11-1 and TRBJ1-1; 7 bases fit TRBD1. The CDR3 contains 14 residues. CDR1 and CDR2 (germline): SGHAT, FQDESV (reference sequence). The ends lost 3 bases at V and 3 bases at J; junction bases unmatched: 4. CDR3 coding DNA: TGTGCCAGCAGCTTCCCGGGACAGTACACTGAAGCTTTCTTT. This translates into CASSFPGQYTEAFF.

CDR3 DNA: TGTGCCAGCTCACCAGGCAGGCAGGCCTACGAGCAGTACTTC. Translation: CASSPGRQAYEQYF. The chain couples TRBV18 to TRBJ2-7; no clear D gene. Looked up from germline, CDR1 is KGHSH and CDR2 is LQKENI. V gave up 2 bases and J gave up 2 bases, with 10 bases separating them. The CDR3 spans 14 residues.

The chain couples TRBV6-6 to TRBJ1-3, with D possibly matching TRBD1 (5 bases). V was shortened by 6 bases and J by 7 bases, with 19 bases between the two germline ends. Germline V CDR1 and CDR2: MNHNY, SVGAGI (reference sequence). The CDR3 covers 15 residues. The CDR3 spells CASSKKGTGINTIYF. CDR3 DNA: TGTGCCAGCAGCAAAAAGGGGACCGGGATTAACACCATATATTTT.

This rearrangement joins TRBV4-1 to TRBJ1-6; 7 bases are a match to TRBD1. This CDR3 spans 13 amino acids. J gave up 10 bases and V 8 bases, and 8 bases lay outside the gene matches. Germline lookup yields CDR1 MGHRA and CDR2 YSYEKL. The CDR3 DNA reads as TGCGCCAGCTCTGACAGGGTAGTCTCACCCCTCCACTTT. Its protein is CASSDRVVSPLHF.

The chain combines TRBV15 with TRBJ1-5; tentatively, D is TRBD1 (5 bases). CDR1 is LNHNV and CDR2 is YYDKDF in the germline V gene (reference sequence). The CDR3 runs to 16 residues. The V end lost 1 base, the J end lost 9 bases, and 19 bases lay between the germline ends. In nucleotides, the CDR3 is TGTGCCACCAGCAGAGGGGGGACCGCTGCTAAAGGGCCCCAGCATTTT. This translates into CATSRGGTAAKGPQHF.

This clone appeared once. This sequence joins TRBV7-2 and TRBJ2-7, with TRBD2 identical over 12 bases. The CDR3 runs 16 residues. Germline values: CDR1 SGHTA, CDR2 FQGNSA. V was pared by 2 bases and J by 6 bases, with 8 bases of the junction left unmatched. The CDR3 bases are TGTGCCAGCAGCTTATTGGCTAGCGGGGGGGTTGGCGAGCAGTACTTC. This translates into CASSLLASGGVGEQYF.

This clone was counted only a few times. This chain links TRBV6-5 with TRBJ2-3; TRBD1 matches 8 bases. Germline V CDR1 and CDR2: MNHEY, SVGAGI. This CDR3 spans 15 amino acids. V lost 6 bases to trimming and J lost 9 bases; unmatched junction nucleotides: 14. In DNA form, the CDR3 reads TGTGCCAGCAGCCGAACAGGAGGACAGGGAGGAACGCAGTATTTT. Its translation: CASSRTGGQGGTQYF.

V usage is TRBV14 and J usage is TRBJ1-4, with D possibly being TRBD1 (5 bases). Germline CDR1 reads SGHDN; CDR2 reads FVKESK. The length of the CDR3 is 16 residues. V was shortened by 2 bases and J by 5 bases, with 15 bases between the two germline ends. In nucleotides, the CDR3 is TGTGCCAGCAGCCAAACTGGGGGACCTCAAAATGAAAAACTGTTTTTT. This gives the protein CASSQTGGPQNEKLFF.

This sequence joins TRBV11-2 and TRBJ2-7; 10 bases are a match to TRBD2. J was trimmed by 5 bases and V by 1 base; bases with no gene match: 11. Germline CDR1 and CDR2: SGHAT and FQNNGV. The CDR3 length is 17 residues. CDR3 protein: CASSLGKSGGAPDEQYF. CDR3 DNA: TGTGCCAGCAGCTTAGGGAAGAGCGGGGGGGCCCCGGACGAGCAGTACTTC.

The DNA for the CDR3 is TGTGCCAGCAGCTTAGCGCAGATTACCGGGGAGCTGTTTTTT. Its translation: CASSLAQITGELFF. V gene TRBV13 combines with J gene TRBJ2-2; D remains unclear. V was cut by 1 base and J by 5 bases, with 8 bases left in between. From germline, CDR1 is PRHDT and CDR2 FYEKMQ (reference sequence). The CDR3 is made up of 14 amino acids.

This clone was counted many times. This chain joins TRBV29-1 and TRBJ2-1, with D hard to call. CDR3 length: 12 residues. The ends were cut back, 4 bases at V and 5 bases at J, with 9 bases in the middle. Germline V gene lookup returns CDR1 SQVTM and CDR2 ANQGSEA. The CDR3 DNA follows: TGCAGCGTTGTGAGTAGGAACAATGAGCAGTTCTTC. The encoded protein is CSVVSRNNEQFF.

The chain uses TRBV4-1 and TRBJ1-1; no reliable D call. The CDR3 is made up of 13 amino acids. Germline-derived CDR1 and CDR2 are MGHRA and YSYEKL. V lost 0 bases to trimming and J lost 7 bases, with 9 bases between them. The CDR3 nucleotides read TGCGCCAGCAGCCAAGATCGCGGTATTGAAGCTTTCTTT. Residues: CASSQDRGIEAFF.

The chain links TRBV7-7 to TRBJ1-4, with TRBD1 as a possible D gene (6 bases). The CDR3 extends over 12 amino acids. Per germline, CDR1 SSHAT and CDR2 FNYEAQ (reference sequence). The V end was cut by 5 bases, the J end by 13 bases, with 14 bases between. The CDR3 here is CASSPGTGTLFF. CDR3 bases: TGTGCCAGCAGCCCTGGAACAGGGACACTGTTTTTT.

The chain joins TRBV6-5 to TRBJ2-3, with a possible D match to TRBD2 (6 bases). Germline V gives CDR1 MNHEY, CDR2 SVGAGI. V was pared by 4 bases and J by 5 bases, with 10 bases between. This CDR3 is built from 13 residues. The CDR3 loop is CASSSGLQDTQYF. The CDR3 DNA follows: TGTGCCAGCAGTTCGGGACTTCAAGATACGCAGTATTTT.

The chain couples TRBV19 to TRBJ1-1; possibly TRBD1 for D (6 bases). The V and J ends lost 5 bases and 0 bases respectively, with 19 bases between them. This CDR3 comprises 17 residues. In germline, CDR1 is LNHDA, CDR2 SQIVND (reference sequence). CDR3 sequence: CASSPGRGRSVNTEAFF. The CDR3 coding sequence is TGTGCCAGTAGTCCCGGCAGGGGCAGGTCGGTGAACACTGAAGCTTTCTTT.

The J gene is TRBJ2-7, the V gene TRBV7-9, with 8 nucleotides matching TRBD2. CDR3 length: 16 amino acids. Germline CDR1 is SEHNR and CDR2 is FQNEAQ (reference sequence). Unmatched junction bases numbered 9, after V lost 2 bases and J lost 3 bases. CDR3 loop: CASSLYRGGSLYEQYF. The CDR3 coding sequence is TGTGCCAGCAGCTTATATCGGGGGGGAAGTCTCTACGAGCAGTACTTC.

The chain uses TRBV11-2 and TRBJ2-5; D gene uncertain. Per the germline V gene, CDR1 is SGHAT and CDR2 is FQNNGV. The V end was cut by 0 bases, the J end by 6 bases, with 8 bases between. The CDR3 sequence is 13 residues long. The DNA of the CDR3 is TGTGCCAGCAGCTTAGAGCCTCTGAAGACCCAGTACTTC. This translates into CASSLEPLKTQYF.

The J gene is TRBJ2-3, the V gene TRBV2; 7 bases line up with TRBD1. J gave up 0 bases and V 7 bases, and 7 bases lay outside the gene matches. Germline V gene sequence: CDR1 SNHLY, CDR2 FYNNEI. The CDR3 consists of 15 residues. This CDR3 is CASIQDRVSTDTQYF. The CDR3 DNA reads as TGTGCCAGCATCCAAGACAGGGTGAGCACAGATACGCAGTATTTT.

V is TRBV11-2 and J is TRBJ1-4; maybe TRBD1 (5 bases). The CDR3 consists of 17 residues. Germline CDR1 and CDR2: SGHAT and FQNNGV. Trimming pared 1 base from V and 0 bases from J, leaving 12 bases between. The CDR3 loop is CASSLGRGGATNEKLFF. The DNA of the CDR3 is TGTGCCAGCAGCTTAGGACGGGGAGGGGCAACTAATGAAAAACTGTTTTTT. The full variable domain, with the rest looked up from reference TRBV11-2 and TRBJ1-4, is EAGVAQSPRYKIIEKRQSVAFWCNPISGHATLYWYQQILGQGPKLLIQFQNNGVVDDSQLPKDRFSAERLKGVDSTLKIQPAKLEDSAVYLCASSLGRGGATNEKLFFGSGTQLSVL.

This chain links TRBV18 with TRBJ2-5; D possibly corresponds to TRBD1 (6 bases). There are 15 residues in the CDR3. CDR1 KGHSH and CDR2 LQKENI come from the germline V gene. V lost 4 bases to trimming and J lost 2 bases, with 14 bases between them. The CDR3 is CASSRSPGQQETQYF. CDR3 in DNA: TGTGCCAGCTCACGAAGTCCGGGACAACAAGAGACCCAGTACTTC.

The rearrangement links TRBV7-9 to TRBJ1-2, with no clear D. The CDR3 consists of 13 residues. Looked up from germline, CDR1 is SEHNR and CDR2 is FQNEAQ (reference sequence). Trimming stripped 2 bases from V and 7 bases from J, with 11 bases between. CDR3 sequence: CASSLTATGGYTF. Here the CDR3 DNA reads TGTGCCAGCAGCTTAACAGCGACGGGTGGCTACACCTTC. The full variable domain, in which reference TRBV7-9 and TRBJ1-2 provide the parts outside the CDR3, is DTGVSQNPRHKITKRGQNVTFRCDPISEHNRLYWYRQTLGQGPEFLTYFQNEAQLEKSRLLSDRFSAERPKGSFSTLEIQRTEQGDSAMYLCASSLTATGGYTFGSGTRLTVV.

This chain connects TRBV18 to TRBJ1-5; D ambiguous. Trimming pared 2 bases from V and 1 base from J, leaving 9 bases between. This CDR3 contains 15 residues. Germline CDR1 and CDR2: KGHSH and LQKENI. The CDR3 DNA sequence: TGTGCCAGCTCACCAGCAGGTGGGAGCAATCAGCCCCAGCATTTT. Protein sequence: CASSPAGGSNQPQHF.

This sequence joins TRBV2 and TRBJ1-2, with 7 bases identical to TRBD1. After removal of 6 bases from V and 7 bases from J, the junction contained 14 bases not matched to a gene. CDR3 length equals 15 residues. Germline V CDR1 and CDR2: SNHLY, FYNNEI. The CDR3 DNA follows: TGTGCCAGCAGGGCGGGGACAGCCCGCCTCTTTGGCTACACCTTC. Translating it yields CASRAGTARLFGYTF.

CDR3 protein: CASGAGAGLSYEQYF. The CDR3 DNA is TGTGCCAGCGGTGCGGGGGCCGGCCTCTCCTACGAGCAGTACTTC. The J gene is TRBJ2-7, the V gene TRBV2; D may be TRBD2 (7 bases). Germline-derived CDR1 and CDR2 are SNHLY and FYNNEI. Trimming pared 8 bases from V and 0 bases from J, leaving 17 bases between. The CDR3 extends over 15 amino acids.